The clone carrying this T cell receptor (beta chain) was detected only a few times. This entry comes from a study of radiotherapy plus CTLA-4 blockade in lung cancer. Measured with immunoSEQ multiplex PCR; TCRdb has only the in-frame clones, and not every one. Among about 81,000 clones listed, about three quarters were seen once. V trimming: 2 bases; J trimming: 4 bases; junction bases outside the gene matches: 8. Germline loops: CDR1 SGDLS, CDR2 YYNGEE. This CDR3 contains 16 residues. The sequences come from peripheral blood, collected from a patient treated with radiotherapy plus ipilimumab. V is TRBV9 and J is TRBJ2-1; 8 bases fit TRBD2. The clonotype originates from a human donor with non-small cell lung cancer that progressed on radiotherapy plus ipilimumab. DNA for the CDR3: TGTGCCAGCAGCGTCCCCACTAGCGGAGAGTACAATGAGCAGTTCTTC. Its protein product is CASSVPTSGEYNEQFF. Combining the CDR3 with reference TRBV9 and TRBJ2-1 gives the whole variable domain DSGVTQTPKHLITATGQRVTLRCSPRSGDLSVYWYQQSLDQGLQFLIQYYNGEERAKGNILERFSAQQFPDLHSELNLSSLELGDSALYFCASSVPTSGEYNEQFFGPGTRLTVL.